What follows are 31 T cell receptor beta chains derived from one specimen sequenced in a study of spatial heterogeneity in lung cancer. These TCRs are of unknown antigen specificity. In TCRdb, the 5' RACE reads were re-called with MiXCR into one record per CDR3 protein. The sample has 20,000 to 25,000 distinct CDR3 sequences, about 6.8% seen once; the top ten hold about 9.3%. Regarding the study as a whole: Tumors with more nonsynonymous mutations had more expanded intratumoral alpha and beta TCRs.

The sample's time point: sample taken at primary tumor resection. The sequencing used lung tumor tissue, collected at surgery. The receptors derive from a male donor with early-stage non-small cell lung cancer.

The sample holds many counts of this clonotype. The chain recombines TRBV11-2 with TRBJ2-2; D may be TRBD2 (5 bases). In germline, CDR1 is SGHAT, CDR2 FQNNGV. The CDR3 is 14 residues long. Trimming stripped 5 bases from V and 4 bases from J, with 11 bases between. CDR3 amino acids: CASSLRDGTGELFF. The CDR3 DNA follows: TGTGCCAGCAGCCTGAGGGATGGCACCGGGGAGCTGTTTTTT.

At least ten counts were recorded for this clonotype. The chain couples TRBV5-1 to TRBJ2-7; no clear D gene. CDR1 is SGHRS, CDR2 YFSETQ, per germline. CDR3 length: 13 residues. V lost 0 bases, J lost 2 bases, and 6 bases lay in between. The CDR3 reads CASSLEGAYEQYF. For the CDR3, the DNA is TGCGCCAGCAGCTTGGAAGGAGCCTACGAGCAGTACTTC.

J is TRBJ2-3 and V is TRBV7-2, with TRBD2 as a possible D gene (6 bases). Germline V gene lookup returns CDR1 SGHTA and CDR2 FQGNSA. V lost 5 bases, J lost 1 base, and 13 bases lay in between. The CDR3 is 15 residues long. As DNA, the CDR3 is TGTGCCAGCAGCCGGAGGGTAGATGGCACAGATACGCAGTATTTT. Its translation: CASSRRVDGTDTQYF.

This clonotype was recorded at least ten times. The chain recombines TRBV27 with TRBJ1-4, with D unclear. V was shortened by 3 bases and J by 5 bases, with 10 bases between the two germline ends. The CDR3 consists of 14 residues. Looked up from germline, CDR1 is MNHEY and CDR2 is SMNVEV (reference sequence). CDR3 sequence: CASSFGRMNEKLFF. The CDR3 DNA sequence: TGTGCCAGCAGTTTTGGGCGGATGAATGAAAAACTGTTTTTT. Filled out from reference TRBV27 and TRBJ1-4, the complete variable domain reads EAQVTQNPRYLITVTGKKLTVTCSQNMNHEYMSWYRQDPGLGLRQIYYSMNVEVTDKGDVPEGYKVSRKEKRNFPLILESPSPNQTSLYFCASSFGRMNEKLFFGSGTQLSVL.

This clonotype was counted ten times or more. The CDR3 here is CASSLGLAGTNEQFF. In DNA form, the CDR3 reads TGCGCCAGCAGCTTGGGACTAGCGGGAACGAATGAGCAGTTCTTC. The chain has TRBV5-1 and TRBJ2-1; 11 nucleotides line up with TRBD2. Germline trimming cut 0 bases from V and 7 bases from J; bases unmatched to any gene: 3. Germline V gives CDR1 SGHRS, CDR2 YFSETQ. The length of the CDR3 is 15 residues.

This clonotype has at least ten counts. This chain links TRBV7-2 with TRBJ2-2; 7 bases match TRBD2. V lost 2 bases and J lost 1; bases outside the gene matches: 1. The CDR3 loop spans 15 amino acids. The germline CDR1 and CDR2 sequences are SGHTA and FQGNSA. CDR3 protein: CASSLSGMNTGELFF. Here the CDR3 DNA reads TGTGCCAGCAGCTTAAGCGGGATGAACACCGGGGAGCTGTTTTTT.

The chain employs TRBV11-2 and TRBJ1-2, with no clear D. Deletions cut 2 bases from V and 0 bases from J, with 4 bases between. CDR1 SGHAT and CDR2 FQNNGV come from the germline V gene. The CDR3 consists of 13 residues. The CDR3 DNA reads TGTGCCAGCAGCTTATCTACTAACTATGGCTACACCTTC. This codes for CASSLSTNYGYTF.

This clonotype was observed a handful of times. This sequence joins TRBV5-1 and TRBJ2-7; TRBD2 matches at 8 bases. CDR1 and CDR2 from the germline V gene are SGHRS and YFSETQ. With V trimmed by 4 bases and J by 6 bases, 9 bases remained unmatched. The length of the CDR3 is 14 residues. The CDR3 nucleotides are TGCGCCAGCAGCACTTCGACCGGGGGGGGCGAGCAGTACTTC. Translating gives CASSTSTGGGEQYF.

This chain joins TRBV29-1 and TRBJ2-7; the match to TRBD2 covers 7 bases. Per germline, CDR1 SQVTM and CDR2 ANQGSEA. The J segment lost 4 bases and the V segment lost 5 bases, leaving 8 bases of the junction unmatched. This CDR3 has 13 amino acids. The CDR3 loop reads CSVSGGSLYEQYF. As DNA, the CDR3 is TGCAGCGTTTCCGGGGGGAGCCTATACGAGCAGTACTTC.

This clonotype was observed at least ten times. The CDR3 reads CASSFYSSTEAFF. The CDR3 coding sequence is TGTGCCAGCAGTTTTTATAGCTCCACTGAAGCTTTCTTT. The V call is TRBV12-3 or TRBV12-4, the J call TRBJ1-1; D not certain. The V end was cut by 3 bases, the J end by 4 bases, with 9 bases between. There are 13 residues in the CDR3.

This clonotype came up many times. In DNA, the CDR3 is TGCAGTGCTAGAGGCGGTCAGGGGAACACCATATATTTT. The encoded protein is CSARGGQGNTIYF. This chain uses TRBV20-1 with TRBJ1-3; D is possibly TRBD1 (6 bases). CDR3 length equals 13 residues. Trimming stripped 1 base from V and 7 bases from J, with 11 bases between. The germline V gene encodes CDR1 DFQATT and CDR2 SNEGSKA (reference sequence).

Judged by abundance, this clonotype is medium-sized. This chain links TRBV12-3 or TRBV12-4 with TRBJ1-1; D remains unclear. V lost 2 bases and J 11 bases, leaving 15 bases between the germline ends. The CDR3 totals 13 residues. Written as DNA, the CDR3 is TGTGCCAGCAGTTTAAGGTCCCTGAGTGAGGCTTTCTTT. It encodes CASSLRSLSEAFF.

At least ten counts were recorded for this clonotype. This chain connects TRBV7-2 to TRBJ1-2; a weak D match, TRBD1 (6 bases). Trimming left V 1 base short and J 0 bases short, with 15 bases between. Germline lookup yields CDR1 SGHTA and CDR2 FQGNSA. The CDR3 has 17 residues. CDR3 protein: CASSLEGVSGSNYGYTF. CDR3 in DNA: TGTGCCAGCAGCTTAGAGGGGGTTTCCGGGTCTAACTATGGCTACACCTTC.

At least ten counts were recorded for this clonotype. This chain links TRBV7-2 with TRBJ2-7; D possibly matches TRBD1 or TRBD2 (5 bases each). CDR1 and CDR2 from the germline V gene are SGHTA and FQGNSA. V lost 5 bases and J 3 bases, leaving 14 bases between the germline ends. The CDR3 spans 14 residues. CDR3 DNA sequence: TGTGCCAGCAGCCCGGGACGGACTTACTACGAGCAGTACTTC. Its protein is CASSPGRTYYEQYF.

This clonotype was picked up many times. V usage is TRBV7-2 and J usage is TRBJ2-3; possible D gene TRBD1, 8 bases. Trimming left V 5 bases short and J 2 bases short, with 14 bases between. The germline CDR1 and CDR2 sequences are SGHTA and FQGNSA. The CDR3 contains 15 residues. This chain's CDR3 is CASSGQGLSTDTQYF. In nucleotides, the CDR3 is TGTGCCAGCAGCGGACAGGGACTATCCACAGATACGCAGTATTTT. The full variable domain, rest sourced from reference TRBV7-2 and TRBJ2-3, is GAGVSQSPSNKVTEKGKDVELRCDPISGHTALYWYRQSLGQGLEFLIYFQGNSAPDKSGLPSDRFSAERTGGSVSTLTIQRTQQEDSAVYLCASSGQGLSTDTQYFGPGTRLTVL.

The chain couples TRBV5-1 to TRBJ2-1; possibly TRBD1 or TRBD2 for D (5 bases each). The CDR3 runs 16 residues. The ends were cut back, 2 bases at V and 7 bases at J, with 19 bases in the middle. CDR1 and CDR2 from the germline V gene are SGHRS and YFSETQ. The CDR3 DNA is TGCGCCAGCAGCTTCACGGGACCCCCTCTGGAAAATGAGCAGTTCTTC. This gives the protein CASSFTGPPLENEQFF.

In this sample, this clonotype turned up many times. This chain uses TRBV7-2 with TRBJ2-7; D gene ambiguous. This CDR3 is built from 12 residues. Germline values: CDR1 SGHTA, CDR2 FQGNSA. Trimming removed 5 bases at V and 4 bases at J, with 9 bases between. DNA of the CDR3: TGTGCCAGCAGCGCTCAGGTGTACGAGCAGTACTTC. Amino acid sequence: CASSAQVYEQYF.

This clonotype came up many times. The rearrangement uses TRBV7-6 and TRBJ2-3; perhaps D is TRBD1 or TRBD2 (7 bases each). The CDR3 length is 18 residues. Trimming cost V 5 bases and J 2 bases, with 23 bases left between them. Germline V gene data show CDR1 as SGHVS and CDR2 as FNYEAQ. CDR3 sequence reads: CASSQGVGRTALTDTQYF. CDR3 in DNA: TGTGCCAGCAGCCAGGGGGTCGGGAGGACGGCTCTCACAGATACGCAGTATTTT.

In this sample, this clonotype turned up a few times. A single base separates this from a much larger clone, so it may be a read error. The chain has TRBV5-1 and TRBJ2-5; D call uncertain. Germline-derived CDR1 and CDR2 are SGHRS and YFSETQ. There are 14 residues in the CDR3. In nucleotides, the CDR3 is TGCGTCAGCAGCATAGGACGGCGAAAAGAGACCCAGTACTTC. Residues: CVSSIGRRKETQYF.

This chain joins TRBV5-5 and TRBJ2-5; D is undetermined. From germline, CDR1 is SGHKS and CDR2 YYEKEE (reference sequence). This CDR3 is 12 amino acids long. Trimming pared 5 bases from V and 5 bases from J, leaving 10 bases between. The CDR3 nucleotides read TGTGCCAGCAGGGGCGGCGAGGAGACCCAGTACTTC. This encodes CASRGGEETQYF.

The chain is built from TRBV19 and TRBJ2-1, with 8 bases aligning to TRBD2. Germline V gives CDR1 LNHDA, CDR2 SQIVND (reference sequence). J gave up 8 bases and V 6 bases, and 12 bases lay outside the gene matches. This CDR3 is 15 amino acids long. The CDR3 here is CASRERENRRDEQFF. The CDR3 nucleotides read TGTGCCAGTAGGGAGCGGGAGAATCGGAGGGATGAGCAGTTCTTC.

In its sample, this clonotype was seen many times. V usage is TRBV11-2 and J usage is TRBJ2-5; tentative D call: TRBD2 (5 bases). CDR3 length: 16 amino acids. With 1 base removed from V and 5 bases from J, the gap between germline ends came to 17 bases. Germline V gene sequence: CDR1 SGHAT, CDR2 FQNNGV. In DNA form, the CDR3 reads TGTGCCAGCAGCTTAGCCCGACGACACCGGGGTGAGACCCAGTACTTC. Translated, it gives CASSLARRHRGETQYF.

This clonotype has ten or more counts. The rearrangement links TRBV12-3 or TRBV12-4 to TRBJ1-1; the D is unclear. CDR3 length: 13 residues. With 1 base removed from V and 4 bases from J, the gap between germline ends came to 7 bases. Here the CDR3 reads CASSLGGSTEAFF. CDR3 DNA: TGTGCCAGCAGTTTAGGGGGAAGCACTGAAGCTTTCTTT.

This clonotype rates as medium-sized. This rearrangement joins TRBV7-2 to TRBJ2-7; the D gene is possibly TRBD1 (6 bases). Trimming took 1 base from V and 1 from J, leaving 11 bases between them. There are 15 residues in the CDR3. Germline CDR1 SGHTA, CDR2 FQGNSA. CDR3 in DNA: TGTGCCAGCAGCTTAGTAGGGGGAGAATCCTACGAGCAGTACTTC. This codes for CASSLVGGESYEQYF. Combining the CDR3 with reference TRBV7-2 and TRBJ2-7 gives the whole variable domain GAGVSQSPSNKVTEKGKDVELRCDPISGHTALYWYRQSLGQGLEFLIYFQGNSAPDKSGLPSDRFSAERTGGSVSTLTIQRTQQEDSAVYLCASSLVGGESYEQYFGPGTRLTVT.

Within the sample, this clonotype is medium-sized (0.01 to 0.1%). The rearrangement uses TRBV12-3 or TRBV12-4 and TRBJ2-2, with D possibly TRBD1 on 6 matching bases. The CDR3 has 14 amino acids. CDR3 residues: CATKGQGKTGELFF. As DNA, the CDR3 is TGTGCGACCAAAGGGCAGGGGAAGACCGGGGAGCTGTTTTTT.

This clonotype was counted at least ten times. The CDR3 DNA sequence: TGCGCCAGCAGCTTGGCCTTAGCGGGAGCGGGCACCGGGGAGCTGTTTTTT. This translates into CASSLALAGAGTGELFF. The chain is built from TRBV5-1 and TRBJ2-2; TRBD2 agrees at 9 bases. CDR1 is SGHRS, CDR2 YFSETQ, per germline. V shed 0 bases and J 4 bases; nucleotides not matched to a gene: 7. This CDR3 has 17 residues.

The V gene is TRBV9, the J gene TRBJ2-7, with D uncertain. V shed 3 bases and J shed 2 bases, with 15 bases lying between them. The CDR3 runs 15 residues. Germline CDR1 reads SGDLS; CDR2 reads YYNGEE. CDR3 nucleotides: TGTGCCAGCAGCGCGGGTGCGGTGTGGGCCTACGAGCAGTACTTC. It encodes CASSAGAVWAYEQYF. The entire variable domain, with the rest obtained from reference TRBV9 and TRBJ2-7, is as follows: DSGVTQTPKHLITATGQRVTLRCSPRSGDLSVYWYQQSLDQGLQFLIQYYNGEERAKGNILERFSAQQFPDLHSELNLSSLELGDSALYFCASSAGAVWAYEQYFGPGTRLTVT.

This clonotype was seen many times. The rearrangement joins TRBV9 to TRBJ1-1, with D possibly matching TRBD1 (6 bases). Trimming cost V 6 bases and J 4 bases, with 22 bases left between them. This CDR3 has 16 residues. The germline CDR1 and CDR2 sequences are SGDLS and YYNGEE. CDR3 sequence: CASTPGRGMGATEAFF. As DNA, the CDR3 is TGTGCCAGCACCCCGGGAAGGGGGATGGGTGCCACTGAAGCTTTCTTT.

This clonotype was counted many times. The V and J genes are TRBV6-5 and TRBJ2-3, with a weak D call TRBD2 (5 bases). The CDR3 sequence is 12 residues long. Per the germline V gene, CDR1 is MNHEY and CDR2 is SVGAGI. V was cut by 6 bases and J by 4 bases, with 8 bases left in between. In DNA form, the CDR3 reads TGTGCCAGCAGCCACGGGGCAGATACGCAGTATTTT. The encoded protein is CASSHGADTQYF.

This clonotype has a count of ten or more. CDR3 amino acids: CAAGLRAYNEQFF. CDR3 DNA sequence: TGTGCCGCCGGCCTGCGCGCCTACAATGAGCAGTTCTTC. The chain is built from TRBV7-9 and TRBJ2-1; no definite D call. Germline CDR1 SEHNR, CDR2 FQNEAQ (reference sequence). V shed 11 bases and J shed 2 bases, with 13 bases lying between them. The CDR3 consists of 13 residues.

This clonotype has a handful of counts. The V and J genes are TRBV7-7 and TRBJ1-5, with D tentatively TRBD1 (6 bases). This CDR3 is built from 14 residues. Germline V gene data show CDR1 as SSHAT and CDR2 as FNYEAQ (reference sequence). This CDR3 is CVNPRGASNQPQHF. Written as DNA, the CDR3 is TGTGTCAACCCGCGGGGGGCAAGCAATCAGCCCCAGCATTTT.